The clone carrying this T cell receptor beta chain was detected only a few times. The entry originates in a study of blood T cells in healthy people across ages. A sample-barcoded 5' primer and a J-beta primer mix were used in a second PCR of roughly 6 to 11 cycles. TCRdb itself ran the 5' RACE reads through MiXCR, one entry per CDR3 protein. The sample contains about 570,000 distinct CDR3 sequences, roughly a quarter of which appear only once. The CDR3 loop spans 14 amino acids. Trimming stripped 4 bases from V and 3 bases from J, with 14 bases between. CDR1 and CDR2 (germline): GTSNPN, SVGIG (reference sequence). This same sample was also taken into another study, of T cells of mothers and their children.

The chain is built from TRBV30 and TRBJ2-3; D is uncertain. The sequencing sample was made of blood. This clonotype was sampled from a boy aged 2 to 10 in good health. DNA of the CDR3: TGTGCCTGGAAAGATCCGGGCTGGACAGATACGCAGTATTTT. Translated, it gives CAWKDPGWTDTQYF.